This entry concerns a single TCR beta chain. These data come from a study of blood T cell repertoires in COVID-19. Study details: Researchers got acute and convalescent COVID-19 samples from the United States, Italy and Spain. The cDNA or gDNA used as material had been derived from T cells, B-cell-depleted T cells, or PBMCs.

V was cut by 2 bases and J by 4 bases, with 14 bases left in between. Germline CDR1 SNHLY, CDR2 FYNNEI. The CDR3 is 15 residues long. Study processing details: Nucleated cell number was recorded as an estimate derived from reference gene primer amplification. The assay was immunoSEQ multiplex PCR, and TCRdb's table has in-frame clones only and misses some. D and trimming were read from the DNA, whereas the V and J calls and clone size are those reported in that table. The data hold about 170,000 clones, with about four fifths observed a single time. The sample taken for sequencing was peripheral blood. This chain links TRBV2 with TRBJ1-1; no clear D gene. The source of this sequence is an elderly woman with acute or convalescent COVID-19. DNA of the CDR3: TGTGCCAGCAGTGAAACCGAAACCCTGAGCACTGAAGCTTTCTTT. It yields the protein CASSETETLSTEAFF.